This TCR beta chain stems from a study of early T cells in non-severe SARS-CoV-2 infection. Study summary: Bulk RNA isolated from unsorted whole blood underwent sequencing; chains were not paired. The study's findings and limits: The matching step, a VDJdb search, favored anti-spike CD8 responses and missed private and CD4 specificities.

V was cut by 3 bases and J by 6 bases, with 12 bases left in between. The germline V gene encodes CDR1 MGHDK and CDR2 SYGVNS. The CDR3 extends over 14 amino acids. TCRdb fed the 5' RACE reads into MiXCR, producing one record per CDR3 protein. The sample consists of roughly 70,000 distinct CDR3 sequences, 15% to 20% of them appearing once. Details on this clonotype: What it recognizes is unknown.

The chain employs TRBV25-1 and TRBJ2-1; no firm D call. This receptor was obtained from an adult who was a healthcare worker with PCR-confirmed SARS-CoV-2 infection or an uninfected control (not recorded which). The sample was whole blood, taken at baseline. The CDR3 DNA reads as TGTGCCAGCAGTGATACCAGGTCAATCAATGAGCAGTTCTTC. This sequence encodes CASSDTRSINEQFF.